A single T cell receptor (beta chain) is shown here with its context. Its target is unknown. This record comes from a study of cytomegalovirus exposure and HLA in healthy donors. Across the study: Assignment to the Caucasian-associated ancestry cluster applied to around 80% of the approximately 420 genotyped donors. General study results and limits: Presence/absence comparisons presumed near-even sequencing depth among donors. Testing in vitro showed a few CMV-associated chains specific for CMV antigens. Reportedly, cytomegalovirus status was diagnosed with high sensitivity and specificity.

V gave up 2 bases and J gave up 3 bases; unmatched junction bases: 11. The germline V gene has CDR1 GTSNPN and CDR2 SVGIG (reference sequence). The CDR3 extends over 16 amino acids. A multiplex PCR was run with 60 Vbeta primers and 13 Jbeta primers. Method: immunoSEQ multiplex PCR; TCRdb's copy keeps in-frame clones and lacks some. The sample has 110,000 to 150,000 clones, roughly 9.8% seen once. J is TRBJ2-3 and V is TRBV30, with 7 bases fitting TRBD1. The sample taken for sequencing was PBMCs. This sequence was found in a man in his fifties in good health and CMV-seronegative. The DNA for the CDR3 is TGTGCCTGGAGTCCCCCTACAGGGGTTTTGACAGATACGCAGTATTTT. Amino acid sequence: CAWSPPTGVLTDTQYF.